This T cell receptor beta chain was sequenced in a study of blood T cell repertoires in COVID-19 (dated by TCRdb to about 2020). Background on the whole study: Samples covering the acute and convalescent phases of COVID-19 were provided by collaborators in the United States, Italy and Spain. The material from the prospective study consisted of cDNA or gDNA derived from T cells, B-cell-depleted T cells, or PBMCs. Deeply sampled blood TCRbeta repertoires from subjects exposed to, actively infected with, or recovered from COVID-19 were included in the dataset. The repertoires were released in a freely available public database intended as a resource for research on the immune response to SARS-CoV-2. The samples were drawn from the first 160 participants of the ongoing ImmuneRACE study and from over a thousand subjects provided by 6 global collaborators. A de-identified subject ID, COVID-19 status, age in years and sex were almost always included in the sample metadata. Where HLA class I and class II types were available, the types were taken from metadata supplied by the sample provider, not from assay-based typing. Here is what the overall study found, with its caveats: Clinical and demographic metadata were provided uncurated, with the amount varying by source and participant.

Trimming leaves V shorter by 0 bases and J shorter by 7 bases, with the junction holding 5 bases beyond the gene matches. Including cysteine and phenylalanine, the CDR3 has 15 amino acids. Only the CDR3 part of the read is kept: 45 bases, read in frame from the first base. Taken from the germline V gene, the CDR1 and CDR2 loops are SNHLY and FYNNEI. At one collaborating source in Seattle, patients were enrolled during active infection and were followed longitudinally through the course of disease. The collaborating institutions used their own protocols to collect whole blood in K2EDTA tubes. For TCRbeta analysis, collaborators shipped samples in one of three forms: frozen whole blood, isolated PBMCs, or DNA extracted from either of those sample types. The immunoSEQ Assay, a bias-controlled multiplex PCR, was used to amplify TCRbeta CDR3 regions from genomic DNA. Per the source publication's procedure: Within the assay, amplification of reference gene primers was used to estimate how many nucleated cells each sample contained. To quantify the absolute abundance of each unique TCRbeta CDR3 rearrangement, sequence reads were collapsed and filtered. For each sample, productive Simpson clonality was calculated as the square root of Simpson's diversity index over productive rearrangements. In its TCRdb copy, this immuneACCESS table keeps in-frame sequences only and misses some clones. Where compared with another copy, unresolved V genes explain less than half of these, and the others have no known cause. V, J and clone size are those of that table, while D and trimming were read from the DNA. A total of 80,000 to 95,000 clones appear in this sample, about four fifths of them only once. The ten largest clones represent 4% to 6% of the sample.

Remarks on this clone: What this receptor recognizes is not known. The input lacks base qualities; no much larger clone sits a single base away.

The chain uses TRBV2 and TRBJ1-4, with 7 junctional bases fitting TRBD1. The sequenced sample was peripheral blood. The TCR was taken from an elderly man with COVID-19, enrolled during active disease. In nucleotides, the sequence is TGTGCCAGCAGTGAAGCGCTAGGGGGCGGTGAAAAACTGTTTTTT. It is translated as CASSEALGGGEKLFF. The full variable domain, completed from the reference TRBV2 and TRBJ1-4 proteins outside the CDR3, reads EPEVTQTPSHQVTQMGQEVILRCVPISNHLYFYWYRQILGQKVEFLVSFYNNEISEKSEIFDDQFSVERPDGSNFTLKIRSTKLEDSAMYFCASSEALGGGEKLFFGSGTQLSVL.